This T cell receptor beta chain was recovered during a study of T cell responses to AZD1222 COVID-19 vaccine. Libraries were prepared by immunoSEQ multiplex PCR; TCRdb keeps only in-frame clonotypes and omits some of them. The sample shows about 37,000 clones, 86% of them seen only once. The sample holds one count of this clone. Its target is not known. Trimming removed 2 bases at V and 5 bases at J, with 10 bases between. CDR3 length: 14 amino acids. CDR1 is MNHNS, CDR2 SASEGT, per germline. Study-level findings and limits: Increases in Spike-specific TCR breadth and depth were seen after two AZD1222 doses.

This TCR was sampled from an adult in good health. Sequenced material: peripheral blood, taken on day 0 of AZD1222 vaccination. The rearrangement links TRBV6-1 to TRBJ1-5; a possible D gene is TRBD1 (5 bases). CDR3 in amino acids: CASSETRVYQPQHF. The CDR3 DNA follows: TGTGCCAGCAGTGAAACCAGGGTTTATCAGCCCCAGCATTTT.